This T cell receptor beta chain was recovered during a study of CD8 T cells in Susac syndrome. The multiple sclerosis control group comprised treatment-naive patients with stable or active relapsing-remitting disease. TEMRA cells were enriched by FACS, and CD4+ and CD8+ T cells were negatively isolated. Germline CDR1 is MGHRA and CDR2 is YSYEKL. V lost 1 base and J lost 5, with 20 bases in between. The CDR3 is made up of 17 amino acids. cDNA came from approximately 0.5 to 1 ug RNA primed by random hexamers. Coverage of TCR beta CDR3 amplification by immunoSEQ multiplex PCR extended to 54 Vbeta and 13 Jbeta. TCRdb re-derived calls from the immunoSEQ multiplex PCR reads in MiXCR, one entry per CDR3 protein. The sample shows about 430,000 distinct CDR3 sequences, around 85% of them seen only once.

The chain joins TRBV4-1 to TRBJ2-5, with D possibly matching TRBD1 (7 bases). Material: CD8+ T cells from PBMCs. The receptor was derived from a human donor with multiple sclerosis. This CDR3 reads CASSQVGPEGANETQYF. The CDR3 bases are TGCGCCAGCAGCCAAGTTGGTCCGGAGGGGGCGAACGAGACCCAGTACTTC.